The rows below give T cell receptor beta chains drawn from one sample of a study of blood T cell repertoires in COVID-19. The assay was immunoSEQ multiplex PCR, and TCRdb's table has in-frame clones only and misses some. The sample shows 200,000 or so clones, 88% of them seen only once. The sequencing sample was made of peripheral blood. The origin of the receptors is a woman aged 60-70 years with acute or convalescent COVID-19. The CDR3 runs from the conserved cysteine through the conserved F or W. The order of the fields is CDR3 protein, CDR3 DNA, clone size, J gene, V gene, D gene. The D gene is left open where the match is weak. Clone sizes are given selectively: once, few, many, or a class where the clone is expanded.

CDR3 protein: CASRRMREKLFF; CDR3 DNA: TGTGCCAGCAGGCGTATGAGGGAAAAACTGTTTTTT; clone size: NA; J gene: TRBJ1-4; V gene: TRBV12-3/TRBV12-4; D gene: NA
CDR3 protein: CAWSATGLNQPQHF; CDR3 DNA: TGTGCCTGGAGTGCGACAGGCCTAAATCAGCCCCAGCATTTT; clone size: NA; J gene: TRBJ1-5; V gene: TRBV30; D gene: NA
CDR3 protein: CASSLQTNSGSRTDTQYF; CDR3 DNA: TGTGCCAGCAGTTTACAAACTAATAGCGGGAGTCGAACAGATACGCAGTATTTT; clone size: NA; J gene: TRBJ2-3; V gene: TRBV27; D gene: TRBD2
CDR3 protein: CASTPRDTRGEGYTF; CDR3 DNA: TGTGCCAGCACTCCTCGAGACACCAGGGGAGAAGGCTACACCTTC; clone size: NA; J gene: TRBJ1-2; V gene: TRBV7-9; D gene: NA
CDR3 protein: CATSRDRKSNYGYTF; CDR3 DNA: TGTGCCACCAGCAGGGACAGGAAATCTAACTATGGCTACACCTTC; clone size: NA; J gene: TRBJ1-2; V gene: TRBV15; D gene: TRBD1
CDR3 protein: CASSLVRVSEAFF; CDR3 DNA: TGTGCCAGCAGCTTAGTTCGGGTCTCTGAAGCTTTCTTT; clone size: NA; J gene: TRBJ1-1; V gene: TRBV7-9; D gene: NA
CDR3 protein: CARGDAGARTDTQYF; CDR3 DNA: TGTGCCAGGGGTGATGCGGGGGCGCGCACAGATACGCAGTATTTT; clone size: NA; J gene: TRBJ2-3; V gene: TRBV7-2; D gene: NA
CDR3 protein: CASSLGRRGSYNEQFF; CDR3 DNA: TGTGCCAGCAGCTTAGGACGGCGAGGTTCCTACAATGAGCAGTTCTTC; clone size: NA; J gene: TRBJ2-1; V gene: TRBV7-2; D gene: NA
CDR3 protein: CATSRGARVGTEAFF; CDR3 DNA: TGTGCCACCAGCAGGGGGGCCAGGGTAGGCACTGAAGCTTTCTTT; clone size: NA; J gene: TRBJ1-1; V gene: TRBV15; D gene: NA
CDR3 protein: CASHIGAHRGPGQPQHF; CDR3 DNA: TGTGCCAGCCACATAGGGGCCCACAGGGGGCCTGGCCAGCCCCAGCATTTT; clone size: NA; J gene: TRBJ1-5; V gene: TRBV19; D gene: TRBD1
CDR3 protein: CASSLATGRDSNQPQHF; CDR3 DNA: TGTGCCAGCAGCTTAGCAACAGGTCGTGATAGCAATCAGCCCCAGCATTTT; clone size: NA; J gene: TRBJ1-5; V gene: TRBV7-8; D gene: NA
CDR3 protein: CASSFEHQPQHF; CDR3 DNA: TGTGCCAGCAGCTTTGAGCATCAGCCCCAGCATTTT; clone size: NA; J gene: TRBJ1-5; V gene: TRBV7-9; D gene: NA
CDR3 protein: CASSQGWQSSYEQYF; CDR3 DNA: TGCGCCAGCAGCCAAGGCTGGCAGTCGTCCTACGAGCAGTACTTC; clone size: NA; J gene: TRBJ2-7; V gene: TRBV4-3; D gene: NA
CDR3 protein: CSGGETNEQFF; CDR3 DNA: TGCAGCGGCGGAGAAACAAATGAGCAGTTCTTC; clone size: NA; J gene: TRBJ2-1; V gene: TRBV29-1; D gene: NA
CDR3 protein: CATSRDKGGTGQYEQYF; CDR3 DNA: TGTGCCACCAGCAGAGATAAAGGTGGGACAGGGCAGTACGAGCAGTACTTC; clone size: NA; J gene: TRBJ2-7; V gene: TRBV15; D gene: TRBD1
CDR3 protein: CASSQDQGDGNQPQHF; CDR3 DNA: TGTGCCAGCAGCCAAGACCAGGGTGACGGCAATCAGCCCCAGCATTTT; clone size: NA; J gene: TRBJ1-5; V gene: TRBV4-2; D gene: NA
CDR3 protein: CASSYIGGKLNTEAFF; CDR3 DNA: TGTGCCAGCAGTTACATAGGCGGCAAACTGAACACTGAAGCTTTCTTT; clone size: NA; J gene: TRBJ1-1; V gene: TRBV6-5; D gene: NA
CDR3 protein: CASSPGLRYEQYF; CDR3 DNA: TGTGCCAGCAGCCCGGGACTGCGCTACGAGCAGTACTTC; clone size: NA; J gene: TRBJ2-7; V gene: TRBV11-2; D gene: NA
CDR3 protein: CASSSGTANTEAFF; CDR3 DNA: TGTGCCAGCAGCTCCGGGACAGCTAACACTGAAGCTTTCTTT; clone size: NA; J gene: TRBJ1-1; V gene: TRBV7-3; D gene: TRBD1
CDR3 protein: CASSHSPLAEVSTDTQYF; CDR3 DNA: TGTGCCAGCAGCCACAGCCCCCTAGCGGAAGTCAGCACAGATACGCAGTATTTT; clone size: NA; J gene: TRBJ2-3; V gene: TRBV11-2; D gene: TRBD2
CDR3 protein: CASSYGTEANQPQHF; CDR3 DNA: TGTGCCAGCAGTTACGGGACAGAGGCGAATCAGCCCCAGCATTTT; clone size: few; J gene: TRBJ1-5; V gene: TRBV6-2/TRBV6-3; D gene: TRBD1
CDR3 protein: CASNPGRGRSTGETQYF; CDR3 DNA: TGTGCCAGTAACCCCGGGAGAGGGCGTAGCACCGGGGAGACCCAGTACTTC; clone size: NA; J gene: TRBJ2-5; V gene: TRBV19; D gene: NA
CDR3 protein: CASSHIRTEAFF; CDR3 DNA: TGTGCCAGCAGCCATATACGGACTGAAGCTTTCTTT; clone size: NA; J gene: TRBJ1-1; V gene: TRBV14; D gene: NA
CDR3 protein: CASSPVYRAGDTQYF; CDR3 DNA: TGTGCCAGCAGCCCCGTGTACCGAGCGGGAGATACGCAGTATTTT; clone size: NA; J gene: TRBJ2-3; V gene: TRBV6-2/TRBV6-3; D gene: NA
CDR3 protein: CASSIENSPNQPQHF; CDR3 DNA: TGTGCCAGTAGTATAGAGAACAGTCCCAATCAGCCCCAGCATTTT; clone size: NA; J gene: TRBJ1-5; V gene: TRBV19; D gene: NA
CDR3 protein: CASCLMDRVNSPLHF; CDR3 DNA: TGTGCCAGCTGCCTTATGGACAGGGTTAATTCACCCCTCCACTTT; clone size: NA; J gene: TRBJ1-6; V gene: TRBV5-6; D gene: TRBD1
CDR3 protein: CASSPYILGDQPQHF; CDR3 DNA: TGTGCCAGCTCACCCTATATTCTAGGAGATCAGCCCCAGCATTTT; clone size: NA; J gene: TRBJ1-5; V gene: TRBV18; D gene: NA
CDR3 protein: CSARLGSGYTF; CDR3 DNA: TGCAGTGCTAGACTCGGTTCAGGCTACACCTTC; clone size: NA; J gene: TRBJ1-2; V gene: TRBV20-1; D gene: NA